This entry describes one TCR beta chain. Its antigen is as yet unknown. This entry comes from a study of cytomegalovirus exposure and HLA in healthy donors. Broader study findings: The authors later linked a missense DCLRE1C variant to TCR beta V- and J-gene trimming. By a later analysis, the bulk of CMV-associated TCR beta chains appeared HLA-restricted.

13 Jbeta primers and 60 Vbeta primers were used for the PCR. Produced via immunoSEQ multiplex PCR; TCRdb's table is partial and in-frame only. The data show 100,000 to 150,000 clones, 74% seen once. Per the germline V gene, CDR1 is SGDLS and CDR2 is YYNGEE. CDR3 length equals 16 residues. V was pared by 0 bases and J by 5 bases, with 9 bases of the junction left unmatched. The chain uses TRBV9 and TRBJ2-5, with 8 bases fitting TRBD2. The sequenced material came from PBMCs. The TCR was taken from a male donor in good health and CMV-seronegative. This CDR3 reads CASSVGSGGPLETQYF. Written as DNA, the CDR3 is TGTGCCAGCAGCGTAGGTTCGGGAGGGCCGTTGGAGACCCAGTACTTC.